This TCR beta chain was observed in a study of neurological immune-mediated disorders. The unsorted libraries were generated from a total of 2 million PBMCs, which had been stored in RNAlater at -80 C. The CDR3 contains 19 residues. In germline, CDR1 is LNHNV, CDR2 YYDKDF (reference sequence). The J segment lost 5 bases and the V segment lost 3 bases, leaving 12 bases of the junction unmatched. The study's findings and limits: CDR3 amino acid sequences found in expanded clones were never shared across subjects, suggesting private repertoires in all groups.

This clonotype showed up many times. The antigen is undetermined. The authors made cDNA by 5'RACE with 10-nucleotide random UMIs. TCRdb used MiXCR to reprocess the 5' RACE reads, holding one entry per CDR3 protein. The sample contains 40,000 or so distinct CDR3 sequences, over 2% of which appear only once. Sequencing was done on a sample of PBMCs. The chain is built from TRBV15 and TRBJ2-1; 14 bases align to TRBD2. This sequence was found in a man aged 50 to 60 with multiple sclerosis. The CDR3 protein is CATSSLGTSGGRPNNEQFF. The CDR3 DNA reads TGTGCCACCAGCAGTTTAGGGACTAGCGGGGGACGACCAAACAATGAGCAGTTCTTC. Complete variable domain (other parts from reference TRBV15 and TRBJ2-1): DAMVIQNPRYQVTQFGKPVTLSCSQTLNHNVMYWYQQKSSQAPKLLFHYYDKDFNNEADTPDNFQSRRPNTSFCFLDIRSPGLGDTAMYLCATSSLGTSGGRPNNEQFFGPGTRLTVL.